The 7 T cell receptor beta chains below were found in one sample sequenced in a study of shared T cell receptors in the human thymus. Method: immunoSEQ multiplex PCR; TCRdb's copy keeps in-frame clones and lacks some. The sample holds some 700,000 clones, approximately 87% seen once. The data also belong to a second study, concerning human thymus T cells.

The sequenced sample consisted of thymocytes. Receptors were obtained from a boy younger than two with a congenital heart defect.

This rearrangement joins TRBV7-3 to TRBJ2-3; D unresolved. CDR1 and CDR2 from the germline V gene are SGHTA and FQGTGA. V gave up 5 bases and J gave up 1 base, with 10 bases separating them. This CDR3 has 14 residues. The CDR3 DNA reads TGTGCCAGCAGCCCCCCTTTCCGCACAGATACGCAGTATTTT. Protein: CASSPPFRTDTQYF.

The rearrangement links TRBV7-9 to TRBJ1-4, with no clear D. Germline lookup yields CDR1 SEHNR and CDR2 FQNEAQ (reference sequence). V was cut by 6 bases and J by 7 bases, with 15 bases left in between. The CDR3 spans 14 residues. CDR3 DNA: TGTGCCAGCAGTCGGGGATTAGTGGGTGAAAAACTGTTTTTT. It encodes CASSRGLVGEKLFF.

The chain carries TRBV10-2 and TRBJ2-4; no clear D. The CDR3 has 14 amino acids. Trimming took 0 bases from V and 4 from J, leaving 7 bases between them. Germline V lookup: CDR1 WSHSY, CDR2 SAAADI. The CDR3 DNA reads TGCGCCAGCAGTGAGTCCCGACTTAAAAACATTCAGTACTTC. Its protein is CASSESRLKNIQYF.

The chain's CDR3 is CASRKSRREGEQFF. The CDR3 nucleotides are TGTGCCAGCAGGAAAAGCCGCCGGGAGGGGGAGCAGTTCTTC. The chain employs TRBV2 and TRBJ2-1, with 8 bases identical to TRBD2. Germline V gene data show CDR1 as SNHLY and CDR2 as FYNNEI. The CDR3 runs 14 residues. V shed 6 bases, J shed 10 bases, and the junction held 11 bases outside the gene matches.

The DNA of the CDR3 is TGTGCCAGCAGCCCGCAGGGCGATCAGCCCCAGCATTTT. Its translation: CASSPQGDQPQHF. The rearrangement joins TRBV5-5 to TRBJ1-5; D perhaps matches TRBD1 (5 bases). CDR3 size: 13 residues. V dropped 4 bases and J dropped 5 bases, with 10 bases sitting between them. The germline gives CDR1 SGHKS, CDR2 YYEKEE (reference sequence).

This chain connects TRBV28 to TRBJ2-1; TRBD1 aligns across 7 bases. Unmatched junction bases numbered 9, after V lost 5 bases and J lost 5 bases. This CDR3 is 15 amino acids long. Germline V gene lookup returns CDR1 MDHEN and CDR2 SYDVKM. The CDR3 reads CASSPTRDSDNEQFF. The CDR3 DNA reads TGTGCCAGCAGTCCGACCCGGGACAGCGACAATGAGCAGTTCTTC.

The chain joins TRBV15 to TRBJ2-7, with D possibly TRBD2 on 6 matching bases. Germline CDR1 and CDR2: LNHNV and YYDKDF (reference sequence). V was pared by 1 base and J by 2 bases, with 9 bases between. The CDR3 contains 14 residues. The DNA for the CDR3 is TGTGCCACCAGCAGAGGCGGGACCCCCTACGAGCAGTACTTC. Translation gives CATSRGGTPYEQYF.